Below, one T cell receptor beta chain is given with its context. The data were taken from a study of blood T cell repertoires in COVID-19. Study-level background: COVID-19 samples, acute and convalescent, were from the United States, Italy and Spain. PBMCs, B-cell-depleted T cells, or T cells provided the cDNA or gDNA that made up the material.

After removal of 8 bases from V and 15 bases from J, the junction contained 13 bases not matched to a gene. Germline-derived CDR1 and CDR2 are MGHRA and YSYEKL. The CDR3 has 13 amino acids. Authors' data handling: Scientists estimated how many nucleated cells there were by amplifying reference gene primers. Using immunoSEQ multiplex PCR, the repertoire was profiled, and TCRdb retains in-frame clones only, with some absent. V, J and clone size reflect that table, while D and trimming were determined from the DNA. The sample records tens of thousands of clones, 85% to 90% being singletons. The source of this sequence is a woman aged 80 or over with active or convalescent COVID-19. Sequencing input: peripheral blood. The chain carries TRBV4-1 and TRBJ2-1; TRBD1 matches 10 bases. CDR3 sequence reads: CASALSEGQGSFF. The CDR3 DNA sequence: TGCGCCAGCGCCCTCAGTGAGGGACAGGGGTCGTTCTTC.